This T cell receptor (beta chain) stems from a study of low-dose radiotherapy and immunotherapy resistance in tumors. Study at large: Intravenous ipilimumab 1 mg/kg every six weeks was given with nivolumab 240 mg every two weeks.

The CDR3 has 14 amino acids. V shed 2 bases and J shed 4 bases, with 13 bases lying between them. The V gene's germline CDR1 is SGHNT and CDR2 YYREEE (reference sequence). With TRAV- and TRBV-specific primers, first-strand cDNA was made, covering the alpha and beta chains. The TCRs were subjected to amplification over about 20 PCR cycles employing a constant-region primer in conjunction with a V-primer adapter. A single record per CDR3 protein comes from TCRdb applying MiXCR to the reads. The repertoire includes 39,000 or so distinct CDR3 sequences, about 20% of them detected once, and about 9.2% sits in the top ten. Time point here: after trial treatment. As to treatment: LDRT plus nivolumab, ipilimumab, low-dose cyclophosphamide and aspirin (RACIN trial).

This material consisted of PBMCs, taken after low-dose radiotherapy plus immunotherapy. The receptor's source is a female donor with ovarian cancer. This chain links TRBV5-4 with TRBJ2-7; D is perhaps TRBD1 (5 bases). The CDR3 is CASSLGGRAYEQYF. DNA for the CDR3: TGTGCCAGCAGCTTAGGCGGCAGGGCTTACGAGCAGTACTTC. The complete variable domain, with remaining parts taken from reference TRBV5-4 and TRBJ2-7, reads ETGVTQSPTHLIKTRGQQVTLRCSSQSGHNTVSWYQQALGQGPQFIFQYYREEENGRGNFPPRFSGLQFPNYSSELNVNALELDDSALYLCASSLGGRAYEQYFGPGTRLTVT.